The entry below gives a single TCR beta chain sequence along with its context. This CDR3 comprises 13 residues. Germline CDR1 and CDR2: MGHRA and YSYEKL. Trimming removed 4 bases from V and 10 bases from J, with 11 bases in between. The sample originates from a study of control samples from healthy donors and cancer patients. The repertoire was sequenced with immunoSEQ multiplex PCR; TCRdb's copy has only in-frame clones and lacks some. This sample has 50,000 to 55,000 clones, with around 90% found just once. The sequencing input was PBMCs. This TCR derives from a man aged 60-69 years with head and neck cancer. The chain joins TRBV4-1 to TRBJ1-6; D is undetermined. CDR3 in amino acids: CASSLLGSSPLHF. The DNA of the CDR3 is TGCGCCAGCAGCCTCCTAGGTTCCTCACCCCTCCACTTT.